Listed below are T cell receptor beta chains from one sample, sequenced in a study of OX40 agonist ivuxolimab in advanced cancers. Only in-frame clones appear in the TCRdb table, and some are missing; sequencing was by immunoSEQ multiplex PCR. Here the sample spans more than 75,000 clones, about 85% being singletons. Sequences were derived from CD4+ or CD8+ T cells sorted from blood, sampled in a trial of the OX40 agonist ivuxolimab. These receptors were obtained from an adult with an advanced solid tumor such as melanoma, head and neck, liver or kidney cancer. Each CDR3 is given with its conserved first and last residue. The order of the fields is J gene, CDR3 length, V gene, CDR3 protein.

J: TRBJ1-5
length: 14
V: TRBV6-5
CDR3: CASRGQGVNQPQHF

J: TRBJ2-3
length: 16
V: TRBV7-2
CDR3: CASSLTGALGVDTQYF

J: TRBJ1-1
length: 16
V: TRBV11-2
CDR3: CASSSVKGGLSTEAFF

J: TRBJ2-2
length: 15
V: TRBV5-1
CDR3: CASRLRERRTGELFF

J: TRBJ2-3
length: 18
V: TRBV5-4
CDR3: CASSPGLAGGTRTDTQYF

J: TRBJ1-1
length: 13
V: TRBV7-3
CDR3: CASSSGGPTEAFF

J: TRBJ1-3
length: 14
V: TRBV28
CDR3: CASSIDRVGNTIYF

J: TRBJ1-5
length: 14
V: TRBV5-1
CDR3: CASSPGQPDQPQHF

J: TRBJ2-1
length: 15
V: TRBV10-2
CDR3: CASRDYERSYNEQFF

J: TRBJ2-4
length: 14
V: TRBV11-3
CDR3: CASSPGTSGGIQYF

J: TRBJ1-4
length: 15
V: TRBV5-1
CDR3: CASSPGTTTNEKLFF

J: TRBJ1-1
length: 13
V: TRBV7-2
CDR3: CASSFDSNTEAFF

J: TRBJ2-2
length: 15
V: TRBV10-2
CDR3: CASTEAGEGTGELFF

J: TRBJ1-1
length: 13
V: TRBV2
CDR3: CASSDGLNTEAFF

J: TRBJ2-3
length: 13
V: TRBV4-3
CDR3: CASSQGIGDTQYF

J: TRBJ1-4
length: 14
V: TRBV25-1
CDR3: CASSVSGGDEKLFF

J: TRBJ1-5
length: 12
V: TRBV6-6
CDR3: CASSYSGQAQHF

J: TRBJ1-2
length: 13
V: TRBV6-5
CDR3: CASSKDYLYGYTF

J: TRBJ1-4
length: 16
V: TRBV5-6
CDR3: CASSLGTGTSNEKLFF

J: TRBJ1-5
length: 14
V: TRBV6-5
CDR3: CASSASRTGQPQHF

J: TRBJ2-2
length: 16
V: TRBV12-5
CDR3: CASGLVGGENTGELFF

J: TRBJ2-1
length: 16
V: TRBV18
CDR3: CASSPPSSASYNEQFF

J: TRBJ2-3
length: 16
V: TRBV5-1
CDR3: CASSLGLAARTDTQYF

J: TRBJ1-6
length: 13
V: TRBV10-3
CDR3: CAIKGLGYSPLHF

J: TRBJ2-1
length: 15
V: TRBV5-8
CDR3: CASSHRDRNHNEQFF

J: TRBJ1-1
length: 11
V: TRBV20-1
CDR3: CSGRMNTEAFF

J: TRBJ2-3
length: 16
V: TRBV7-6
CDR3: CASSLALAGGTDTQYF

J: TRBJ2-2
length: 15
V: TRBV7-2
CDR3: CASSLKAGGPGELFF

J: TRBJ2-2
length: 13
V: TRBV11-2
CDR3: CASSPTTPGELFF

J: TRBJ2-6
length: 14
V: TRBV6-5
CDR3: CASRQGSGANVLTF

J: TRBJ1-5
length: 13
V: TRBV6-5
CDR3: CASSYSRDQPQHF